What follows is one T cell receptor beta chain and its context. CDR3 size: 16 residues. The germline V gene encodes CDR1 SGHRS and CDR2 YFSETQ. Clones were sequenced by immunoSEQ multiplex PCR, and TCRdb holds only the in-frame ones, with some missing. There are approximately 64,000 clones in the sample; roughly 84% occur only once, and 0.65% to 0.85% lies in the top ten. The data derive from a study of OX40 agonist ivuxolimab in advanced cancers. Peripheral blood came from all dose cohorts at three timepoints. The sequence came from an adult with an advanced solid tumor such as melanoma, head and neck, liver or kidney cancer. This chain uses TRBV5-1 with TRBJ2-5, with 7 bases aligning to TRBD1. Gene TRBJ2-7 matches the end of the DNA better, so the J call may be wrong. Sequencing was performed on CD4+ or CD8+ T cells sorted from blood, taken in a trial of the OX40 agonist ivuxolimab. CDR3 DNA sequence: TGCGCCAGCAGCTTGGGCCCGACAGGGATCACCTACGAGCAGTACTTC. It encodes CASSLGPTGITYEQYF.